This TCR beta chain is from a study of cytomegalovirus exposure and HLA in healthy donors. The wider study: From HLA-typed donors, an early data release held approximately 85 million unique TCRs.

Looked up from germline, CDR1 is MGHRA and CDR2 is YSYEKL. V was clipped by 5 bases and J by 8 bases; unmatched bases: 9. CDR3 length equals 14 residues. The PCR ran on 60 Vbeta and 13 Jbeta primers. Sequenced by immunoSEQ multiplex PCR; TCRdb stores in-frame clones only, minus some. The sample lists hundreds of thousands of clones, around 80% seen once, with 2.5% to 3.5% in the top ten. This receptor was identified in a man aged 25-45 years in good health and CMV-seronegative. The rearrangement joins TRBV4-1 to TRBJ1-2; 9 bases agree with TRBD1. Material: PBMCs. CDR3 DNA: TGCGCCAGCAGCTCAACGGGACAGGGTAAAGGCTACACCTTC. Translation: CASSSTGQGKGYTF.